These 9 T cell receptor beta chains originate from one sample sequenced in a study of shared clonotypes between healthy human individuals. CD45RO-negative CD8 cells positively selected for CCR7 made up the naive population, which excluded terminally differentiated effector memory CD45RA+ cells. Produced via immunoSEQ multiplex PCR; TCRdb's table is partial and in-frame only. Here the sample spans about 2.2 million clones, roughly 95% being singletons. The specimen was naive CD8+ T cells from PBMCs. The receptors derive from a man between 18 and 35 years old in good health. Some clones in this sample may be carry-over from other donors' samples.

This clone was counted once. In nucleotides, the CDR3 is TGTGCCAGCAGCTTAGGGCAGATCAAATTCTACGAGCAGTACTTC. Its translation: CASSLGQIKFYEQYF. V usage is TRBV11-2 and J usage is TRBJ2-7; D gene uncertain. This CDR3 has 15 residues. Trimming removed 1 base from V and 3 bases from J, with 13 bases in between. The germline V gene encodes CDR1 SGHAT and CDR2 FQNNGV.

V usage is TRBV27 and J usage is TRBJ2-1, with D perhaps TRBD2 (6 bases). Trimming removed 0 bases at V and 10 bases at J, with 16 bases between. The CDR3 length is 15 residues. Germline V lookup: CDR1 MNHEY, CDR2 SMNVEV (reference sequence). The CDR3 DNA follows: TGTGCCAGCAGTTTATCCCTGGGGGGTTCGAGCGAGCAGTTCTTC. Its protein is CASSLSLGGSSEQFF.

The genes are TRBV7-8 and TRBJ2-7; no clear D gene. Germline CDR1 SGHVS, CDR2 FQNEAQ. The CDR3 runs to 13 residues. Trimming stripped 5 bases from V and 5 bases from J, with 13 bases between. The CDR3 sequence: CASSLHLFNEQYF. In DNA, the CDR3 is TGTGCCAGCAGCCTCCACCTTTTTAACGAGCAGTACTTC.

This chain connects TRBV6-1 to TRBJ2-5; 7 nucleotides match TRBD1. The germline gives CDR1 MNHNS, CDR2 SASEGT. The CDR3 contains 14 residues. With V trimmed by 7 bases and J by 5 bases, 10 bases remained unmatched. The CDR3 coding sequence is TGTGCCAGCACCCCGGACAGGTCCAGGGAGACCCAGTACTTC. It yields the protein CASTPDRSRETQYF.

This chain connects TRBV28 to TRBJ1-2; perhaps TRBD1 as D (5 bases). V was pared by 7 bases and J by 8 bases, with 20 bases between. From germline, CDR1 is MDHEN and CDR2 SYDVKM. CDR3 length equals 14 residues. CDR3 loop: CASMAGQTPWGYTF. CDR3 DNA sequence: TGTGCCAGCATGGCGGGGCAGACACCTTGGGGCTACACCTTC.

This clone occurred once. The rearrangement links TRBV27 to TRBJ2-1; no clear D. CDR1 MNHEY and CDR2 SMNVEV come from the germline V gene (reference sequence). This CDR3 has 13 residues. The V gene lost 5 bases and the J gene lost 2 bases, with 7 bases spanning the gap. The DNA of the CDR3 is TGTGCCAGCAGTCTAAGGACCTACAATGAGCAGTTCTTC. Encoded protein: CASSLRTYNEQFF.

V gene TRBV10-3 combines with J gene TRBJ2-3; D might be TRBD1 or TRBD2, each matching 6 bases. CDR3 length: 16 residues. Trimming shortened V by 7 bases and J by 4 bases, and 21 bases separated the two germline ends. Germline loops: CDR1 ENHRY, CDR2 SYGVKD. The CDR3 here is CAINRGGRKDSDTQYF. The CDR3 bases are TGTGCCATCAACCGAGGGGGGCGCAAGGATTCAGATACGCAGTATTTT.

This chain joins TRBV6-5 and TRBJ1-1, with TRBD1 as a possible D gene (5 bases). The germline V gene has CDR1 MNHEY and CDR2 SVGAGI. There are 15 residues in the CDR3. V lost 5 bases and J 0 bases, leaving 13 bases between the germline ends. The CDR3 sequence is CASSTHTGLNTEAFF. In DNA form, the CDR3 reads TGTGCCAGCAGTACACACACGGGACTGAACACTGAAGCTTTCTTT.

V gene TRBV7-2 combines with J gene TRBJ2-7, with TRBD2 matching over 10 bases. Per germline, CDR1 SGHTA and CDR2 FQGNSA. This CDR3 spans 14 amino acids. The junction had 1 base not matched to a gene; V was cut back by 3 bases and J by 2 bases. CDR3 region: CASSFSGRPYEQYF. The DNA of the CDR3 is TGTGCCAGCAGCTTTAGCGGGAGGCCCTACGAGCAGTACTTC.